A selection of T cell receptor beta chains follows, all from one sample in a study of blood T cells in healthy people across ages. A single record per CDR3 protein comes from TCRdb applying MiXCR to the 5' RACE reads. The table has around 870,000 distinct CDR3 sequences, 25% to 30% seen once. Sequences were obtained from blood. Receptors originate from a woman aged 80 or older in good health. The CDR3 runs from the conserved cysteine through the conserved F or W. The D gene is left open where the match is weak. The size entry is marked missing in some rows and otherwise reads once, few, many or a size class.

>TRBJ2-1|.|TRBV7-2|.
TGTGCCAGCAGAGTTAGGGGACTTAGCCGGGGTGAGCAGTTCTTC
CASRVRGLSRGEQFF
>TRBJ2-7|.|TRBV20-1|few
TGCAGTGCTAAGGTGGCGGAAAGCTCCTACGAGCAGTACTTC
CSAKVAESSYEQYF
>TRBJ2-3|TRBD1|TRBV24-1|many
TGTGCCACCAGTGACCCTACGCCTCAGGGGGCCCAGGTTGCAGATACGCAGTATTTT
CATSDPTPQGAQVADTQYF
>TRBJ2-5|TRBD1|TRBV12-3/TRBV12-4|.
TGTGCCAGCAGCCAAATTGGGACAGTGCATCAAGAGACCCAGTACTTC
CASSQIGTVHQETQYF
>TRBJ2-7|.|TRBV7-2|many
TGTGCCAGCAGCTTAGGTGGAGGGAACTCCTACGAGCAGTACTTC
CASSLGGGNSYEQYF
>TRBJ2-7|.|TRBV7-2|.
TGTGCCAGCAGCTCAACTGGTTTGAGCAGTTACGAGCAGTACTTC
CASSSTGLSSYEQYF
>TRBJ1-2|.|TRBV20-1|many
TGCAGTGCCACCAGCGGGAGGGAGCGGGTCTACACCTTC
CSATSGRERVYTF
>TRBJ1-5|.|TRBV2|.
TGTGCCAGCAAGGGGAGGGGCAGCAATCAGCCCCGGCATTTT
CASKGRGSNQPRHF
>TRBJ1-2|.|TRBV7-2|.
TGTGCCAGCAGCCCGCGGTCGGGCAGCATCCTAAACTATGGCTACACCTTC
CASSPRSGSILNYGYTF
>TRBJ1-5|TRBD1|TRBV6-6|.
TGTGCCAGCAGTTCTGGACAGGGAGAAGGTCAGCCCCAGCATTTT
CASSSGQGEGQPQHF
>TRBJ1-2|.|TRBV20-1|.
TGCAGTGCTAGAAAGACAGATTATGGCTACACCTTC
CSARKTDYGYTF
>TRBJ2-5|TRBD1|TRBV12-3/TRBV12-4|few
TGTGCCAGCAGATCGGACAGGGGGATGTATGAGCAGTACTTC
CASRSDRGMYEQYF
>TRBJ1-3|.|TRBV20-1|.
TGCAGTGCTCCCAGGGAGCCTGGAAACACCATATATTTT
CSAPREPGNTIYF
>TRBJ1-6|.|TRBV4-3|.
TGCGCCAGCAGCCAAGAGAAGAGGAGAGGAGGACACTCCTATAATTCACCCCTCCACTTT
CASSQEKRRGGHSYNSPLHF
>TRBJ1-2|.|TRBV6-5|.
TGTGCCAGCAGGTCGATAGGACAGCTTACTTACTATGGCTACACCTTC
CASRSIGQLTYYGYTF
>TRBJ1-2|.|TRBV10-3|many
TGTGCCATCAGTCCCGACCGAAACTATGGCTACACCTTC
CAISPDRNYGYTF
>TRBJ1-2|.|TRBV6-5|few
TGTGCCAGCAGTTACTCGAGGGCTGCAGGAGACTATGGCTACACCTTC
CASSYSRAAGDYGYTF
>TRBJ1-4|.|TRBV7-2|.
TGTGCCAGTGGGAGGAAAGGAACAGGGTTTGCAACTAATGAAAAACTGTTTTTT
CASGRKGTGFATNEKLFF
>TRBJ2-3|.|TRBV6-2/TRBV6-3|many
TGTGCCAGCAGTGACCGCACAGATACGCAGTATTTT
CASSDRTDTQYF
>TRBJ2-7|.|TRBV21-1|many
TGTGCCAGTACCGGGACACAGAGGATCCACGAGCAGTACTTC
CASTGTQRIHEQYF
>TRBJ2-5|.|TRBV3-1|many
TGTGCCAGCAGCCGGGGGCCCCCCAAGGGGAAAGAGACCCAGTACTTC
CASSRGPPKGKETQYF
>TRBJ2-3|TRBD2|TRBV20-1|many
TGCAGTGCTAACGATCCTGTGGCGGGGGGGGTGGATACGCAGTATTTT
CSANDPVAGGVDTQYF
>TRBJ1-2|.|TRBV20-1|many
TGCAGTGCTAGAGATGTTGAGACTCCCCAACGGGGCTACACCTTC
CSARDVETPQRGYTF
>TRBJ2-7|TRBD1|TRBV5-1|many
TGCGCCAGCAGGACAGGGGGCCCTCTCTCCTACGAGCAGTACTTC
CASRTGGPLSYEQYF
>TRBJ1-2|.|TRBV11-2|.
TGTGCCAGCAGCCTACCCACAGGGCAGGTCTATGGCTACACCTTC
CASSLPTGQVYGYTF
>TRBJ2-7|TRBD2|TRBV7-2|.
TGTGCCAGCAGCTTAGCTGGGACTAGCGGGGGATACGAGCAGTACTTC
CASSLAGTSGGYEQYF
>TRBJ2-5|.|TRBV7-2|many
TGTGCCAGCAGCTTAGGTGTTGCAGGCGCCGAGACCCAGTACTTC
CASSLGVAGAETQYF
>TRBJ2-5|.|TRBV7-9|.
TGTGCCAGCAGCTTAGCAAGCGCAGAGTGGGAGACCCAGTACTTC
CASSLASAEWETQYF
>TRBJ2-2|TRBD1|TRBV10-1|once
TGCGCCAGCAGAGTTGGACAGGCGAACACCGGGGAGCTGTTTTTT
CASRVGQANTGELFF
>TRBJ1-1|TRBD1|TRBV5-1|few
TGCGCCAGCAGAGGACAGGGGATCACTGAAGCTTTCTTT
CASRGQGITEAFF
>TRBJ2-3|TRBD2|TRBV29-1|few
TGCAGCGTTGAATCCGGGAGGGGAGATACGCAGTATTTT
CSVESGRGDTQYF
>TRBJ2-1|.|TRBV6-5|.
TGTGCCAGCAATTACTCGACCCCTCGGGGGTCCCAAGAGACCCAGTTCTTC
CASNYSTPRGSQETQFF
>TRBJ1-1|.|TRBV7-2|few
TGTGCCAGCAGCTGGTACAGGGAGTCTGAAGCTTTCTTT
CASSWYRESEAFF
>TRBJ2-7|.|TRBV6-1|.
TGTGCCAGCAGTGAAGCCCCCGGGCAGCAATACCCCTACGAGCAGTACTTC
CASSEAPGQQYPYEQYF
>TRBJ1-4|.|TRBV5-1|.
TGCGCCAGCAGCTCGGCCGGGCGGACTGCAGCTAATGAAAAACTGTTTTTT
CASSSAGRTAANEKLFF
>TRBJ1-2|.|TRBV20-1|few
TGCAGTGCTACCATAAACCCTCGAGGGAATGGCTACACCTTC
CSATINPRGNGYTF
>TRBJ2-1|.|TRBV4-3|many
TGCGCCAGCAGTCCAGAGGCGGCGGCTCTAGGCAATGAGCAGTTCTTC
CASSPEAAALGNEQFF
>TRBJ1-4|.|TRBV9|few
TGTGCCAGCAGCGTTGGAGGGGTTAATGAAAAACTGTTTTTT
CASSVGGVNEKLFF
>TRBJ2-5|.|TRBV29-1|.
TGCAGCGTTGAATCTGACAGCGCATGGGAGTACTTC
CSVESDSAWEYF
>TRBJ2-1|.|TRBV7-9|.
TGTGCCAGCAGCCGTACGAGGAACAATGAGCAGTTCTTC
CASSRTRNNEQFF
>TRBJ2-1|.|TRBV3-1|many
TGTGCCAGCAGCCAACGAATCCAGCGCCATGAGCAGTTCTTC
CASSQRIQRHEQFF
>TRBJ2-1|TRBD1|TRBV28|many
TGTGCCAGCAGTTCCGGGACAGTCGCCTACAATGAGCAGTTCTTC
CASSSGTVAYNEQFF
>TRBJ2-4|.|TRBV11-2|.
TGTGCCAGTACACAGGGACTAGCCAAAAACATTCAGTACTTC
CASTQGLAKNIQYF
>TRBJ2-5|.|TRBV20-1|.
TGCAGTGCTAGAGATTTTTCGGCAAATGGGCAGTACTTC
CSARDFSANGQYF
>TRBJ2-7|TRBD1|TRBV28|.
TGTGCCAGCAGTTTAAGGGGGCGGACCCCAGAGTTTCAGCAGTACTTC
CASSLRGRTPEFQQYF
>TRBJ1-2|.|TRBV7-9|many
TGTGCCAGCAGCTCTTCGGGGGATCGCCGGGGCTACACCTTC
CASSSSGDRRGYTF
>TRBJ2-2|TRBD1|TRBV7-2|few
TGTGCCAGCAGCCGACGGACAGGAAGGAACACCGGGGAGCTGTTTTTT
CASSRRTGRNTGELFF
>TRBJ2-5|TRBD2|TRBV7-2|many
TGTGCCAGCAGCTTACAAGCGGGGGTTTGGGGGGAGACCCAGTACTTC
CASSLQAGVWGETQYF
>TRBJ1-4|.|TRBV12-3/TRBV12-4|.
TGTGCCAGCAGTTTACGGGTTCTTGCAACTAATGAAAAACTGTTTTTT
CASSLRVLATNEKLFF
>TRBJ1-4|.|TRBV9|few
TGTGCCAGCAGCGTAGAAAGGGGACCTAATGAAAAACTGTTTTTT
CASSVERGPNEKLFF
>TRBJ2-7|.|TRBV6-2/TRBV6-3|.
TGTGCCAGCACCGAGGGCGGGTATTACAATGAGCAGTACTTC
CASTEGGYYNEQYF
>TRBJ2-7|.|TRBV2|.
TGTGCCAGCAGTGACAGGCCTTCCTCCTACGAGCAGTACTTC
CASSDRPSSYEQYF
>TRBJ2-1|TRBD2|TRBV7-9|many
TGTGCCAGCAGCCTAGGACTAGCGGAATACAATGAGCAGTTCTTC
CASSLGLAEYNEQFF